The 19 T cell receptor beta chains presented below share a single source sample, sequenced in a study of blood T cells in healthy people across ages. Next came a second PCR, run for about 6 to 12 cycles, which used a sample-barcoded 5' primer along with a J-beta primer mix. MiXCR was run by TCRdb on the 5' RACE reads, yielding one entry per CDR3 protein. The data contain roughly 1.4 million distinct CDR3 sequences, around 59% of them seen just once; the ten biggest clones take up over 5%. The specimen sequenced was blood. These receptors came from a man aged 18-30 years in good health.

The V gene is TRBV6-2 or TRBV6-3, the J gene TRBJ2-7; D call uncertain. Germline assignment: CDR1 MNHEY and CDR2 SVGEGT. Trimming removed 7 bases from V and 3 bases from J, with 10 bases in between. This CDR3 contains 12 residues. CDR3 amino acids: CASTKPDYEQYF. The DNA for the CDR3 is TGTGCCAGCACCAAGCCAGACTACGAGCAGTACTTC.

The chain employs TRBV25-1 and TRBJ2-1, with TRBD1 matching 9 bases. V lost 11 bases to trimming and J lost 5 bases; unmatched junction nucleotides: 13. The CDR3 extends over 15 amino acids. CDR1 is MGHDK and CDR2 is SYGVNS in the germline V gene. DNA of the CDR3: TGTGCCGGCTTGCCACGGGACAGGGCCCACAATGAGCAGTTCTTC. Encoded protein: CAGLPRDRAHNEQFF.

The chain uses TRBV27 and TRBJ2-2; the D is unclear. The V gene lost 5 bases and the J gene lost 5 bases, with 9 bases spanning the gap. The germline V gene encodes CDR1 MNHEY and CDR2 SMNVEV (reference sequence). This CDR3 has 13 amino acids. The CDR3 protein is CASSPGPTGELFF. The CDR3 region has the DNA TGTGCCAGCAGTCCGGGTCCGACCGGGGAGCTGTTTTTT.

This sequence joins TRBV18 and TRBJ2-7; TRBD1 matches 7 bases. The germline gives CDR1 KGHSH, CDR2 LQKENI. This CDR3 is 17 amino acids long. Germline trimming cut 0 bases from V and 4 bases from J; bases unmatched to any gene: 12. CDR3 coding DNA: TGTGCCAGCTCACCACCGACGGGACAGAAAGGGGCGTACGAGCAGTACTTC. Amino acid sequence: CASSPPTGQKGAYEQYF.

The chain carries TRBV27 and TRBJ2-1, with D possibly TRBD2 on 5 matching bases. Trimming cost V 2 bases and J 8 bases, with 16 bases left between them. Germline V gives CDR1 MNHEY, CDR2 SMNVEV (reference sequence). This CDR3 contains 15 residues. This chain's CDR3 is CASSLRRAVPYEQFF. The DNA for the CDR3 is TGTGCCAGCAGTTTAAGGCGGGCCGTTCCTTATGAGCAGTTCTTC.

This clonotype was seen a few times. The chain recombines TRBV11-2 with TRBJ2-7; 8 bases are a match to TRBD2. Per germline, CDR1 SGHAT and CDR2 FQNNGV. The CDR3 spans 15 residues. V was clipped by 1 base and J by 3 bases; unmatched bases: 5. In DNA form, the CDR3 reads TGTGCCAGCAGCTTAGGGATTACTAGCGGCTACGAGCAGTACTTC. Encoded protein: CASSLGITSGYEQYF.

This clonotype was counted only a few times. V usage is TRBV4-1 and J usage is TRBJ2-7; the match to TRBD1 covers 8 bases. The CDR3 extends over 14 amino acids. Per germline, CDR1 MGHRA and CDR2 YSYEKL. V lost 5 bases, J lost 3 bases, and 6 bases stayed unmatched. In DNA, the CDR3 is TGCGCCAGCAGCATACGACAGGGGCACTACGAGCAGTACTTC. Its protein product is CASSIRQGHYEQYF.

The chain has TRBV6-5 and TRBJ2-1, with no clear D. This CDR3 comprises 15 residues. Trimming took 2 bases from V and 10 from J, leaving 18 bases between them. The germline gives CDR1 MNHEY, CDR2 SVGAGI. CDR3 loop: CASSYDLSGFGEQFF. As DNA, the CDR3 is TGTGCCAGCAGTTACGACCTCTCCGGCTTTGGCGAGCAGTTCTTC.

CDR3: CASSTLTGAEAFF. CDR3 DNA sequence: TGTGCCAGCAGCACCCTGACAGGGGCTGAAGCTTTCTTT. V is TRBV7-2 and J is TRBJ1-1; 8 positions match TRBD1. V lost 5 bases, J lost 6 bases, and 5 bases stayed unmatched. The CDR3 loop spans 13 amino acids. Germline CDR1 reads SGHTA; CDR2 reads FQGNSA. Variable domain in full (rest from reference TRBV7-2 and TRBJ1-1): GAGVSQSPSNKVTEKGKDVELRCDPISGHTALYWYRQSLGQGLEFLIYFQGNSAPDKSGLPSDRFSAERTGGSVSTLTIQRTQQEDSAVYLCASSTLTGAEAFFGQGTRLTVV.

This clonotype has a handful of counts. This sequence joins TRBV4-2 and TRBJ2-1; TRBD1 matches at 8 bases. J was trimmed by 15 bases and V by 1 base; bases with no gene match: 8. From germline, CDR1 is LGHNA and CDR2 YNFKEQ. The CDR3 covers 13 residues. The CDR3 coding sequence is TGTGCCAGCAGCCAAGTTTCCGGACAGGGATGGTTCTTC. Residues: CASSQVSGQGWFF.

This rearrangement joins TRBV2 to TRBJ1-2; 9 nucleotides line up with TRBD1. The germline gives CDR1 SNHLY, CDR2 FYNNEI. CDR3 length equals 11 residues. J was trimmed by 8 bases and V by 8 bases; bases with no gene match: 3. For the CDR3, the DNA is TGTGCCAGCTTTGACAGGGGGGGCTACACCTTC. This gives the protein CASFDRGGYTF.

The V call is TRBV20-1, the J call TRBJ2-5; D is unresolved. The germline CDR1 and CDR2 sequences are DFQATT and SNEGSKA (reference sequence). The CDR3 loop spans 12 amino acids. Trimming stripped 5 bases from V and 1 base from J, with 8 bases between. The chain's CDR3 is CSARHAQETQYF. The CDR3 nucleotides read TGCAGTGCTCGACATGCCCAAGAGACCCAGTACTTC.

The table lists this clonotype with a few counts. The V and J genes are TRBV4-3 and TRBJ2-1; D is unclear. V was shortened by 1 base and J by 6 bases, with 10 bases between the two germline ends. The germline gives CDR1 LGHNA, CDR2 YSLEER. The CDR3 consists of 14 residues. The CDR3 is CASSQVVGSNEQFF. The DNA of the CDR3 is TGCGCCAGCAGCCAAGTCGTGGGGTCCAATGAGCAGTTCTTC.

The CDR3 region is CSVFGTANEQYF. The CDR3 nucleotides read TGCAGCGTTTTCGGGACAGCAAACGAGCAGTACTTC. The chain employs TRBV29-1 and TRBJ2-7; 7 positions match TRBD1. The J segment lost 5 bases and the V segment lost 5 bases, leaving 6 bases of the junction unmatched. Germline V gene data show CDR1 as SQVTM and CDR2 as ANQGSEA. The CDR3 runs 12 residues.

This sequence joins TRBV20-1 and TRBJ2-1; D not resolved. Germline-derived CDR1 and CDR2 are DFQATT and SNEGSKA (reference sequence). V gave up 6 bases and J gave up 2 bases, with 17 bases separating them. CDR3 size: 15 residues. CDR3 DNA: TGCAGTGCACAACAAGACCTCCTGGCCTACAATGAGCAGTTCTTC. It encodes CSAQQDLLAYNEQFF.

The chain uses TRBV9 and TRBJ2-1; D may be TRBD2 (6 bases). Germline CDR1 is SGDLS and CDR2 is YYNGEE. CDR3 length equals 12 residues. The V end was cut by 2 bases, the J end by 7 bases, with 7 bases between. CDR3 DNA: TGTGCCAGCAGCGTGGAGGGTAATGAGCAGTTCTTC. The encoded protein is CASSVEGNEQFF.

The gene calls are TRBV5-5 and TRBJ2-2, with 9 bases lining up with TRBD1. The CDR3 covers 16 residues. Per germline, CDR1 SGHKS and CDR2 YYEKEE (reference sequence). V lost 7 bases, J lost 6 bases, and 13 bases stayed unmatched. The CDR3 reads CASARTGVRDAGELFF. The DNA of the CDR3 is TGTGCCAGCGCGAGGACAGGGGTTCGGGACGCCGGGGAGCTGTTTTTT.

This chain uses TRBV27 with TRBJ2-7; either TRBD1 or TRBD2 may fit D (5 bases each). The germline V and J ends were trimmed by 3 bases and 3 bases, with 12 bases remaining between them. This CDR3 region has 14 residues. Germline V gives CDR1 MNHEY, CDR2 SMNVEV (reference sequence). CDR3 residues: CASSLGDPLYEQYF. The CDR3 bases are TGTGCCAGCAGTTTGGGGGACCCCCTCTACGAGCAGTACTTC.

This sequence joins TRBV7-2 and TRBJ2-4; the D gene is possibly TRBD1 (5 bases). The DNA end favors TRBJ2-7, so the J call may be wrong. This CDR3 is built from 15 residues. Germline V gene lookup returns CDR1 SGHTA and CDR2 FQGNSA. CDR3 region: CASSLSRAGNYEQYF. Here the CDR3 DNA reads TGTGCCAGCAGCTTATCCAGGGCAGGAAACTACGAGCAGTACTTC.